What follows are 18 T cell receptor beta chains derived from one specimen sequenced in a study of shared clonotypes between healthy human individuals. Only in-frame clones appear in the TCRdb table, and some are missing; sequencing was by immunoSEQ multiplex PCR. The sample records around 1.1 million clones, roughly 74% being singletons. What was sequenced was memory CD4+ T cells from PBMCs. The subset was: CD45RA-negative fraction. All receptors derive from a man aged 18 to 35 in good health. Some clones in this sample may be carry-over from other donors' samples.

J is TRBJ2-5 and V is TRBV14, with D uncertain. CDR3 length equals 16 residues. Trimming pared 0 bases from V and 2 bases from J, leaving 13 bases between. From germline, CDR1 is SGHDN and CDR2 FVKESK. The CDR3 here is CASSQDRAVWQETQYF. In nucleotides, the CDR3 is TGTGCCAGCAGCCAAGACCGGGCCGTCTGGCAAGAGACCCAGTACTTC.

V gene TRBV5-1 combines with J gene TRBJ2-3; D is undetermined. V was trimmed by 0 bases and J by 4 bases, leaving 12 bases between them. The CDR3 runs 15 residues. Germline CDR1 SGHRS, CDR2 YFSETQ. The CDR3 DNA reads as TGCGCCAGCAGCTTGGCTGTATTGACGGCAGATACGCAGTATTTT. Amino acids: CASSLAVLTADTQYF.

This clone came up many times. CDR3 sequence reads: CASSFGGRMTVSTDTQYF. CDR3 bases: TGTGCCAGCAGTTTTGGGGGCAGGATGACGGTTAGCACAGATACGCAGTATTTT. The gene calls are TRBV5-4 and TRBJ2-3; possible D gene TRBD1, 6 bases. The CDR3 is made up of 18 amino acids. V was trimmed by 5 bases and J by 0 bases, leaving 22 bases between them. Germline V gene sequence: CDR1 SGHNT, CDR2 YYREEE (reference sequence). The whole variable domain, remainder taken from reference TRBV5-4 and TRBJ2-3, is ETGVTQSPTHLIKTRGQQVTLRCSSQSGHNTVSWYQQALGQGPQFIFQYYREEENGRGNFPPRFSGLQFPNYSSELNVNALELDDSALYLCASSFGGRMTVSTDTQYFGPGTRLTVL.

For the CDR3, the DNA is TGTGCCACCAGACCGGGCCTCCAAGAGACCCAGTACTTC. Encoded protein: CATRPGLQETQYF. V is TRBV15 and J is TRBJ2-5; D unresolved. The CDR3 spans 13 residues. Germline CDR1 LNHNV, CDR2 YYDKDF (reference sequence). Trimming took off 6 bases at V and 1 base at J, with 9 bases between the two ends.

This clone has ten or more counts. The same CDR3 arises from other DNA sequences in this sample as well. This sequence joins TRBV5-4 and TRBJ1-1; D uncertain. CDR3 length equals 12 residues. Germline lookup yields CDR1 SGHNT and CDR2 YYREEE (reference sequence). Between the trimmed V and J ends, which lost 2 bases and 1 base, there was a span of 3 bases. The chain's CDR3 is CASSFRNTEAFF. The DNA of the CDR3 is TGTGCCAGCAGCTTTCGGAACACTGAAGCTTTCTTT.

The chain's CDR3 is CASIPSSSGNQPQHF. The CDR3 DNA follows: TGTGCCAGCATCCCCAGCTCAAGTGGCAATCAGCCCCAGCATTTT. The rearrangement joins TRBV28 to TRBJ1-5, with no clear D. Germline V gene lookup returns CDR1 MDHEN and CDR2 SYDVKM. The CDR3 runs 15 residues. V lost 7 bases, J lost 2 bases, and 15 bases lay in between.

The chain employs TRBV28 and TRBJ1-4, with 7 bases fitting TRBD1. V was clipped by 6 bases and J by 3 bases; unmatched bases: 16. This CDR3 is 18 amino acids long. Germline values: CDR1 MDHEN, CDR2 SYDVKM. The CDR3 loop reads CASRSQKRGRRANEKLFF. CDR3 sequence (DNA): TGTGCCAGCAGGTCCCAGAAGAGGGGGCGTCGGGCTAATGAAAAACTGTTTTTT. The complete variable domain, with remaining parts taken from reference TRBV28 and TRBJ1-4, reads DVKVTQSSRYLVKRTGEKVFLECVQDMDHENMFWYRQDPGLGLRLIYFSYDVKMKEKGDIPEGYSVSREKKERFSLILESASTNQTSMYLCASRSQKRGRRANEKLFFGSGTQLSVL.

V and J are TRBV7-2 and TRBJ2-1; possibly TRBD2 for D (6 bases). The CDR3 sequence is 14 residues long. Germline V gene sequence: CDR1 SGHTA, CDR2 FQGNSA. The V end lost 5 bases, the J end lost 4 bases, and 12 bases lay between the germline ends. CDR3 DNA sequence: TGTGCCAGCAGCCGGGACTTGGGTTACAATGAGCAGTTCTTC. Translating gives CASSRDLGYNEQFF.

The chain carries TRBV28 and TRBJ2-1; TRBD2 matches 13 bases. The germline V gene has CDR1 MDHEN and CDR2 SYDVKM. This CDR3 comprises 16 residues. V was pared by 6 bases and J by 7 bases, with 9 bases of the junction left unmatched. For the CDR3, the DNA is TGTGCCAGCAGCCAGACTAGCGGGAGGAGTATGAATGAGCAGTTCTTC. It yields the protein CASSQTSGRSMNEQFF.

V gene TRBV5-1 combines with J gene TRBJ2-7, with D hard to call. This CDR3 spans 11 amino acids. The V end lost 3 bases, the J end lost 3 bases, and 4 bases lay between the germline ends. Germline CDR1 and CDR2: SGHRS and YFSETQ. The CDR3 DNA reads TGCGCCAGCAGCTCGGGCTACGAGCAGTACTTC. Encoded protein: CASSSGYEQYF. Supplemented by reference TRBV5-1 and TRBJ2-7, the full variable domain reads KAGVTQTPRYLIKTRGQQVTLSCSPISGHRSVSWYQQTPGQGLQFLFEYFSETQRNKGNFPGRFSGRQFSNSRSEMNVSTLELGDSALYLCASSSGYEQYFGPGTRLTVT.

Ten or more counts support this clone. The J gene is TRBJ2-3, the V gene TRBV20-1; D is unresolved. Germline CDR1 is DFQATT and CDR2 is SNEGSKA (reference sequence). V gave up 3 bases and J gave up 6 bases, with 7 bases separating them. CDR3 size: 11 residues. The CDR3 is CSARAWDTQYF. Written as DNA, the CDR3 is TGCAGTGCTAGGGCCTGGGATACGCAGTATTTT.

This sequence joins TRBV19 and TRBJ1-2, with TRBD1 matching over 9 bases. Germline V gene lookup returns CDR1 LNHDA and CDR2 SQIVND (reference sequence). V trimming: 4 bases; J trimming: 4 bases; junction bases outside the gene matches: 7. The CDR3 is made up of 15 amino acids. In DNA form, the CDR3 reads TGTGCCAGTAGTAGGCGGACAGGGGAGAGCTATGGCTACACCTTC. The encoded protein is CASSRRTGESYGYTF.

The chain combines TRBV7-3 with TRBJ2-3; TRBD1 aligns across 10 bases. The CDR3 has 15 residues. V shed 5 bases, J shed 2 bases, and the junction held 4 bases outside the gene matches. The germline gives CDR1 SGHTA, CDR2 FQGTGA. CDR3 region: CASSRGQGYTDTQYF. The DNA of the CDR3 is TGTGCCAGCAGCCGGGGACAGGGGTACACAGATACGCAGTATTTT.

The J gene is TRBJ2-1, the V gene TRBV5-4, with TRBD2 matching over 7 bases. The CDR3 spans 16 residues. J was trimmed by 0 bases and V by 4 bases; bases with no gene match: 7. Germline V CDR1 and CDR2: SGHNT, YYREEE (reference sequence). In DNA, the CDR3 is TGTGCCAGCAGCGGGGGTAGCGGGCCCTCCTACAATGAGCAGTTCTTC. Encoded protein: CASSGGSGPSYNEQFF.

This clone turned up a few times. The chain carries TRBV2 and TRBJ1-1; no clear D gene. Per germline, CDR1 SNHLY and CDR2 FYNNEI. The germline V and J ends were trimmed by 1 base and 1 base, with 7 bases remaining between them. The CDR3 covers 14 residues. Written as DNA, the CDR3 is TGTGCCAGCAGTGAAGTGGGGAGGAACACTGAAGCTTTCTTT. Translating gives CASSEVGRNTEAFF.

J is TRBJ1-2 and V is TRBV7-2; perhaps TRBD1 as D (5 bases). Germline V gene lookup returns CDR1 SGHTA and CDR2 FQGNSA. The CDR3 has 16 amino acids. Trimming cost V 3 bases and J 5 bases, with 19 bases left between them. The CDR3 region is CASSFDPRGGRYGYTF. In nucleotides, the CDR3 is TGTGCCAGCAGCTTTGACCCCCGGGGGGGTCGATATGGCTACACCTTC. Variable domain in full (rest from reference TRBV7-2 and TRBJ1-2): GAGVSQSPSNKVTEKGKDVELRCDPISGHTALYWYRQSLGQGLEFLIYFQGNSAPDKSGLPSDRFSAERTGGSVSTLTIQRTQQEDSAVYLCASSFDPRGGRYGYTFGSGTRLTVV.

This clone has just a few counts. This rearrangement joins TRBV5-4 to TRBJ2-2; 8 positions match TRBD2. V gave up 0 bases and J gave up 4 bases; unmatched junction bases: 5. Germline V gene lookup returns CDR1 SGHNT and CDR2 YYREEE (reference sequence). The CDR3 length is 16 residues. In DNA, the CDR3 is TGTGCCAGCAGCTTGGAAAGCGGGAGTTCCACCGGGGAGCTGTTTTTT. Translating gives CASSLESGSSTGELFF.

This clone has just a few counts. The chain carries TRBV28 and TRBJ2-2, with D tentatively TRBD2 (5 bases). The CDR3 contains 17 residues. V gave up 3 bases and J gave up 3 bases, with 17 bases separating them. The germline gives CDR1 MDHEN, CDR2 SYDVKM. The CDR3: CASSLHRWGADTGELFF. As DNA, the CDR3 is TGTGCCAGCAGTTTGCATAGATGGGGAGCCGACACCGGGGAGCTGTTTTTT.